These T cell receptor beta chains were read from a single sample in a study of T cells after yellow fever vaccination. One entry per CDR3 protein results from TCRdb running MiXCR on the 5' RACE reads. The sample consists of approximately 550,000 distinct CDR3 sequences, approximately 21% of them appearing once. The material sequenced was PBMCs, taken 15 days after the yellow fever booster vaccination. These receptors originate from a man between 25 and 39 years old who received the YFV17D yellow fever vaccine. Each CDR3 is given with its conserved first and last residue. D genes are given only for firm matches. Size tells how often a clone was seen (once, few, many) or the class of an expanded clone, and some rows leave it out.

V gene: TRBV12-3/TRBV12-4; clone size: .; D gene: .; J gene: TRBJ1-1; CDR3 protein: CASSTTWNTEAFF; CDR3 DNA: TGTGCCAGCAGCACTACATGGAACACTGAAGCTTTCTTT
V gene: TRBV12-3/TRBV12-4; clone size: .; D gene: TRBD2; J gene: TRBJ2-3; CDR3 protein: CASSSSAGGPTDTQYF; CDR3 DNA: TGTGCCAGCAGTTCATCAGCGGGAGGGCCGACAGATACGCAGTATTTT
V gene: TRBV7-8; clone size: .; D gene: TRBD2; J gene: TRBJ2-3; CDR3 protein: CASSPLAGASSDTQYF; CDR3 DNA: TGTGCCAGCAGCCCCTTAGCGGGGGCCTCGTCAGATACGCAGTATTTT
V gene: TRBV12-3/TRBV12-4; clone size: few; D gene: TRBD1; J gene: TRBJ2-7; CDR3 protein: CASTSRAGGYEQYF; CDR3 DNA: TGTGCCAGCACAAGCAGGGCAGGGGGCTACGAGCAGTACTTC
V gene: TRBV6-1; clone size: .; D gene: .; J gene: TRBJ2-3; CDR3 protein: CASMSGLLTDTQYF; CDR3 DNA: TGTGCCAGCATGTCTGGACTATTGACAGATACGCAGTATTTT
V gene: TRBV12-3/TRBV12-4; clone size: few; D gene: .; J gene: TRBJ1-6; CDR3 protein: CASSWGPGPRDNSPLHF; CDR3 DNA: TGTGCCAGCAGTTGGGGTCCAGGTCCGAGGGATAATTCACCCCTCCACTTT
V gene: TRBV14; clone size: .; D gene: .; J gene: TRBJ2-3; CDR3 protein: CASSQGLVSTDTQYF; CDR3 DNA: TGTGCCAGCAGCCAAGGACTGGTTAGCACAGATACGCAGTATTTT
V gene: TRBV6-5; clone size: .; D gene: TRBD2; J gene: TRBJ2-5; CDR3 protein: CASSSRLAGGEEETQYF; CDR3 DNA: TGTGCCAGCAGCTCCCGACTAGCGGGAGGCGAAGAAGAGACCCAGTACTTC
V gene: TRBV27; clone size: few; D gene: .; J gene: TRBJ2-2; CDR3 protein: CASSRRQRTGELFF; CDR3 DNA: TGTGCCAGCAGCCGACGGCAGCGGACCGGGGAGCTGTTTTTT
V gene: TRBV5-6; clone size: .; D gene: TRBD2; J gene: TRBJ2-5; CDR3 protein: CASSMRGANQETQYF; CDR3 DNA: TGTGCCAGCAGCATGCGGGGGGCAAACCAAGAGACCCAGTACTTC
V gene: TRBV5-5; clone size: .; D gene: .; J gene: TRBJ1-2; CDR3 protein: CASSLKVGSYGYTF; CDR3 DNA: TGTGCCAGCAGCTTGAAAGTCGGATCCTATGGCTACACCTTC
V gene: TRBV19; clone size: few; D gene: TRBD2; J gene: TRBJ2-3; CDR3 protein: CASTPGLHTDTQYF; CDR3 DNA: TGTGCCAGTACCCCGGGACTACACACAGATACGCAGTATTTT
V gene: TRBV20-1; clone size: .; D gene: .; J gene: TRBJ2-1; CDR3 protein: CSGQFYNEQFF; CDR3 DNA: TGCAGTGGACAGTTCTACAATGAGCAGTTCTTC
V gene: TRBV20-1; clone size: .; D gene: TRBD2; J gene: TRBJ2-7; CDR3 protein: CSAQRTGRMYEQYF; CDR3 DNA: TGCAGTGCCCAGAGAACCGGGAGGATGTACGAGCAGTACTTC
V gene: TRBV7-2; clone size: .; D gene: .; J gene: TRBJ2-7; CDR3 protein: CASSLARDNYEQYF; CDR3 DNA: TGTGCCAGCAGCTTAGCCCGGGATAACTACGAGCAGTACTTC
V gene: TRBV2; clone size: .; D gene: .; J gene: TRBJ2-1; CDR3 protein: CASSEGRSFNEQFF; CDR3 DNA: TGTGCCAGCAGTGAAGGTCGATCATTCAATGAGCAGTTCTTC
V gene: TRBV9; clone size: .; D gene: .; J gene: TRBJ2-5; CDR3 protein: CASSVQSGGETQYF; CDR3 DNA: TGTGCCAGCAGCGTTCAGTCAGGCGGAGAGACCCAGTACTTC
V gene: TRBV10-3; clone size: few; D gene: .; J gene: TRBJ2-3; CDR3 protein: CAISGGGGADTQYF; CDR3 DNA: TGTGCCATCAGTGGAGGGGGGGGCGCAGATACGCAGTATTTT
V gene: TRBV5-1; clone size: .; D gene: .; J gene: TRBJ1-4; CDR3 protein: CASSLRTTKPPATNEKLFF; CDR3 DNA: TGCGCCAGCAGCTTGAGAACGACAAAACCCCCTGCAACTAATGAAAAACTGTTTTTT
V gene: TRBV18; clone size: .; D gene: TRBD2; J gene: TRBJ2-5; CDR3 protein: CASSQTLAEETQYF; CDR3 DNA: TGTGCCAGCTCACAAACACTAGCGGAAGAGACCCAGTACTTC
V gene: TRBV11-2; clone size: few; D gene: .; J gene: TRBJ2-5; CDR3 protein: CASSLRVQYAQYF; CDR3 DNA: TGTGCCAGCAGCTTAAGGGTACAATATGCCCAGTACTTC
V gene: TRBV29-1; clone size: few; D gene: TRBD2; J gene: TRBJ2-3; CDR3 protein: CSVEIWLGLDSDTQYF; CDR3 DNA: TGCAGCGTTGAAATCTGGTTGGGACTAGATTCAGATACGCAGTATTTT
V gene: TRBV20-1; clone size: few; D gene: TRBD2; J gene: TRBJ2-7; CDR3 protein: CSATSGRYEQYF; CDR3 DNA: TGCAGTGCCACTAGCGGGAGGTACGAGCAGTACTTC
V gene: TRBV9; clone size: .; D gene: TRBD2; J gene: TRBJ2-1; CDR3 protein: CASSAGRTSVYNEQFF; CDR3 DNA: TGTGCCAGCAGCGCCGGACGGACTAGTGTTTACAATGAGCAGTTCTTC
V gene: TRBV5-6; clone size: .; D gene: .; J gene: TRBJ2-3; CDR3 protein: CASSWGDFGTSTDTQYF; CDR3 DNA: TGTGCCAGCAGCTGGGGGGATTTCGGGACTAGCACAGATACGCAGTATTTT
V gene: TRBV4-2; clone size: few; D gene: .; J gene: TRBJ2-1; CDR3 protein: CASSQAVGQEQFF; CDR3 DNA: TGTGCCAGCAGCCAAGCGGTGGGGCAGGAGCAGTTCTTC
V gene: TRBV7-2; clone size: .; D gene: TRBD2; J gene: TRBJ2-3; CDR3 protein: CASSLEALAGLTQYF; CDR3 DNA: TGTGCCAGCAGCTTAGAAGCGCTAGCGGGACTTACGCAGTATTTT
V gene: TRBV4-3; clone size: .; D gene: TRBD2; J gene: TRBJ2-3; CDR3 protein: CASSQGGQRGRDTQYF; CDR3 DNA: TGCGCCAGCAGCCAAGGGGGCCAGCGGGGGAGGGATACGCAGTATTTT
V gene: TRBV12-3/TRBV12-4; clone size: .; D gene: .; J gene: TRBJ2-7; CDR3 protein: CASRSTGTYEQYF; CDR3 DNA: TGTGCCAGCAGATCCACAGGGACGTACGAGCAGTACTTC
V gene: TRBV7-2; clone size: .; D gene: .; J gene: TRBJ2-7; CDR3 protein: CASSFLSVGEQYF; CDR3 DNA: TGTGCCAGCAGCTTTCTCAGTGTGGGGGAGCAGTACTTC
V gene: TRBV28; clone size: .; D gene: .; J gene: TRBJ2-2; CDR3 protein: CASIRANTGELFF; CDR3 DNA: TGTGCCAGCATAAGAGCGAACACCGGGGAGCTGTTTTTT
V gene: TRBV6-5; clone size: few; D gene: TRBD2; J gene: TRBJ2-2; CDR3 protein: CASSYSQGLADLTGELFF; CDR3 DNA: TGTGCCAGCAGTTACTCGCAGGGACTAGCGGACCTCACCGGGGAGCTGTTTTTT
V gene: TRBV29-1; clone size: .; D gene: .; J gene: TRBJ2-2; CDR3 protein: CSVEFASATNTGELFF; CDR3 DNA: TGCAGCGTTGAATTCGCCAGCGCGACGAACACCGGGGAGCTGTTTTTT
V gene: TRBV29-1; clone size: few; D gene: .; J gene: TRBJ2-3; CDR3 protein: CSATPQVDTQYF; CDR3 DNA: TGCAGCGCCACCCCTCAGGTGGATACGCAGTATTTT
V gene: TRBV6-1; clone size: few; D gene: .; J gene: TRBJ1-2; CDR3 protein: CATRGIANYGYTF; CDR3 DNA: TGTGCCACTCGAGGGATAGCTAACTATGGCTACACCTTC
V gene: TRBV11-2; clone size: few; D gene: TRBD2; J gene: TRBJ2-1; CDR3 protein: CASSPTGGRYNEQFF; CDR3 DNA: TGTGCCAGCAGCCCTACTGGCGGGAGGTACAATGAGCAGTTCTTC
V gene: TRBV7-2; clone size: .; D gene: .; J gene: TRBJ2-5; CDR3 protein: CASTLGLPRVETQYF; CDR3 DNA: TGTGCCAGCACCCTGGGCCTTCCGAGGGTTGAGACCCAGTACTTC
V gene: TRBV29-1; clone size: .; D gene: TRBD1; J gene: TRBJ2-1; CDR3 protein: CSVDTGGNEQFF; CDR3 DNA: TGCAGCGTCGATACAGGGGGCAATGAGCAGTTCTTC
V gene: TRBV9; clone size: few; D gene: TRBD2; J gene: TRBJ2-4; CDR3 protein: CASSVLETSGIQYF; CDR3 DNA: TGTGCCAGCAGCGTTCTAGAGACTAGCGGCATTCAGTACTTC
V gene: TRBV27; clone size: .; D gene: TRBD2; J gene: TRBJ2-5; CDR3 protein: CASSFGGGGSAGETQYF; CDR3 DNA: TGTGCCAGCAGTTTTGGGGGTGGCGGGAGTGCCGGGGAGACCCAGTACTTC
V gene: TRBV9; clone size: few; D gene: .; J gene: TRBJ2-2; CDR3 protein: CASSGWQSGELFF; CDR3 DNA: TGTGCCAGCAGCGGGTGGCAGTCCGGGGAGCTGTTTTTT
V gene: TRBV6-1; clone size: .; D gene: .; J gene: TRBJ2-7; CDR3 protein: CASSVRSSRVVVYEQYF; CDR3 DNA: TGTGCCAGCAGCGTGCGATCTTCCCGGGTAGTGGTCTACGAGCAGTACTTC
V gene: TRBV4-2; clone size: once; D gene: .; J gene: TRBJ1-2; CDR3 protein: CASSPIGTGRNYTF; CDR3 DNA: TGTGCCAGCAGCCCCATAGGGACCGGGCGAAACTACACCTTC
V gene: TRBV5-8; clone size: few; D gene: .; J gene: TRBJ2-7; CDR3 protein: CASSLMAGAYEQYF; CDR3 DNA: TGTGCCAGCAGCTTAATGGCAGGGGCCTACGAGCAGTACTTC
V gene: TRBV6-5; clone size: .; D gene: .; J gene: TRBJ2-1; CDR3 protein: CASNYSLERQFF; CDR3 DNA: TGTGCCAGCAATTACTCTTTGGAGCGGCAGTTCTTC
V gene: TRBV6-2/TRBV6-3; clone size: .; D gene: .; J gene: TRBJ1-1; CDR3 protein: CASSYPGATNTEAFF; CDR3 DNA: TGTGCCAGCAGTTACCCGGGGGCAACGAACACTGAAGCTTTCTTT
V gene: TRBV5-8; clone size: few; D gene: .; J gene: TRBJ2-2; CDR3 protein: CASSLQTNTGELFF; CDR3 DNA: TGTGCCAGCAGCTTACAAACGAACACCGGGGAGCTGTTTTTT
V gene: TRBV29-1; clone size: few; D gene: .; J gene: TRBJ2-3; CDR3 protein: CSAGSRKQDTQYF; CDR3 DNA: TGCAGCGCCGGGTCCCGGAAGCAAGATACGCAGTATTTT
V gene: TRBV20-1; clone size: .; D gene: .; J gene: TRBJ1-3; CDR3 protein: CSARPPGSSGNTIYF; CDR3 DNA: TGCAGTGCTAGACCCCCGGGCAGCTCTGGAAACACCATATATTTT
V gene: TRBV11-2; clone size: few; D gene: .; J gene: TRBJ1-4; CDR3 protein: CASSLLGGATNEKLFF; CDR3 DNA: TGTGCCAGCAGCCTTTTGGGAGGGGCAACTAATGAAAAACTGTTTTTT
V gene: TRBV7-7; clone size: .; D gene: .; J gene: TRBJ2-1; CDR3 protein: CASSPSASSYNEQFF; CDR3 DNA: TGTGCTAGCAGCCCCTCGGCGAGCTCCTACAATGAGCAGTTCTTC
V gene: TRBV20-1; clone size: .; D gene: TRBD1; J gene: TRBJ2-7; CDR3 protein: CSPGQGNEQYF; CDR3 DNA: TGCAGCCCGGGACAGGGCAACGAGCAGTACTTC
V gene: TRBV24-1; clone size: .; D gene: TRBD2; J gene: TRBJ2-1; CDR3 protein: CATSEKGLAGDEQFF; CDR3 DNA: TGTGCCACCAGTGAGAAGGGACTAGCGGGAGATGAGCAGTTCTTC
V gene: TRBV7-2; clone size: .; D gene: TRBD2; J gene: TRBJ2-7; CDR3 protein: CASSLEELAGGYEQYF; CDR3 DNA: TGTGCCAGCAGCTTAGAGGAACTAGCGGGGGGGTACGAGCAGTACTTC
V gene: TRBV20-1; clone size: few; D gene: TRBD2; J gene: TRBJ2-1; CDR3 protein: CSALGLAGGNEQFF; CDR3 DNA: TGCAGTGCTCTAGGACTAGCGGGAGGCAATGAGCAGTTCTTC
V gene: TRBV6-4; clone size: .; D gene: TRBD1; J gene: TRBJ2-2; CDR3 protein: CASSPHYQGVNTGELFF; CDR3 DNA: TGTGCCAGCAGTCCCCACTACCAGGGGGTGAACACCGGGGAGCTGTTTTTT
V gene: TRBV5-1; clone size: few; D gene: .; J gene: TRBJ2-3; CDR3 protein: CASSLAIGTLNTQYF; CDR3 DNA: TGCGCCAGCAGCTTGGCCATAGGGACCCTGAATACGCAGTATTTT
V gene: TRBV7-2; clone size: .; D gene: TRBD2; J gene: TRBJ2-7; CDR3 protein: CASSFRTSGNYEQYF; CDR3 DNA: TGTGCCAGCAGCTTTAGGACTAGCGGTAACTACGAGCAGTACTTC
V gene: TRBV20-1; clone size: few; D gene: .; J gene: TRBJ1-1; CDR3 protein: CSARDRGNMNTEAFF; CDR3 DNA: TGCAGTGCTAGAGATAGGGGTAACATGAACACTGAAGCTTTCTTT